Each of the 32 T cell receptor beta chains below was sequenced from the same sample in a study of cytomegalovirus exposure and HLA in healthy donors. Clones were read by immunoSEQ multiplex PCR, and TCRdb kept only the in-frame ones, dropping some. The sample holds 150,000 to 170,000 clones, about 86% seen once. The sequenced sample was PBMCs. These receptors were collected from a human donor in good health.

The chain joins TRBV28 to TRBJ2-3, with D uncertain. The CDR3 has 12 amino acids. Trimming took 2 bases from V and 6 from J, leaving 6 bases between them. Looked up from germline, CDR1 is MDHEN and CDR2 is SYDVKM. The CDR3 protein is CASSLSEDTQYF. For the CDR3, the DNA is TGTGCCAGCAGTTTAAGTGAGGATACGCAGTATTTT.

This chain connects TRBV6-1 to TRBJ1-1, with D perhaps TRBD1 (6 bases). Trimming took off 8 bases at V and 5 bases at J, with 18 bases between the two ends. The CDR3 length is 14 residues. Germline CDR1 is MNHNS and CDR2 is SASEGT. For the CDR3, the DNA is TGTGCCAGCGGGGGGGCCGGGAAAGGGACTGAAGCTTTCTTT. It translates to CASGGAGKGTEAFF.

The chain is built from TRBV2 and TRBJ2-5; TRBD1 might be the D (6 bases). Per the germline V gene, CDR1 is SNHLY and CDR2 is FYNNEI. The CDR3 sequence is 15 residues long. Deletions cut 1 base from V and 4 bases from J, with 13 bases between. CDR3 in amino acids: CASSEEVGGLETQYF. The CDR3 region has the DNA TGTGCCAGCAGTGAAGAGGTTGGGGGCTTAGAGACCCAGTACTTC.

The CDR3 loop reads CASSSLNGTSVDTQYF. For the CDR3, the DNA is TGCGCCAGCAGCTCGCTGAACGGGACTAGCGTAGATACGCAGTATTTT. The chain combines TRBV5-1 with TRBJ2-3; TRBD2 matches 10 bases. Germline CDR1 is SGHRS and CDR2 is YFSETQ. This CDR3 contains 16 residues. V was clipped by 3 bases and J by 5 bases; unmatched bases: 9.

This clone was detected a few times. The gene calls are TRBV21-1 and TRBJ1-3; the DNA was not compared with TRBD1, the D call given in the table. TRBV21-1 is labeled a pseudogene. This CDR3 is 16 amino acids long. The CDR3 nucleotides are TGTGCCAGCAGCAGCGGAGGACAGGCCTCTGGAAACACCATATATTTT. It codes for CASSSGGQASGNTIYF.

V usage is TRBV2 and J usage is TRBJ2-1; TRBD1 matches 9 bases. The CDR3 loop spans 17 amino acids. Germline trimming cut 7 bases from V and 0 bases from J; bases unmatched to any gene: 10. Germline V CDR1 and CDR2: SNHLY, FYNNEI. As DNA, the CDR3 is TGTGCCAGCACTTTACAGGGGGCACGAGTCTCCTACAATGAGCAGTTCTTC. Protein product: CASTLQGARVSYNEQFF.

The CDR3 DNA sequence: TGTGCCAGCATTCGACGGGGGGGCTACGAGCAGTACTTC. Translating it yields CASIRRGGYEQYF. This chain connects TRBV2 to TRBJ2-7, with 8 bases identical to TRBD2. V trimming: 7 bases; J trimming: 3 bases; junction bases outside the gene matches: 5. The germline gives CDR1 SNHLY, CDR2 FYNNEI. The CDR3 has 13 residues. Drawing the rest from reference TRBV2 and TRBJ2-7, the complete variable domain is EPEVTQTPSHQVTQMGQEVILRCVPISNHLYFYWYRQILGQKVEFLVSFYNNEISEKSEIFDDQFSVERPDGSNFTLKIRSTKLEDSAMYFCASIRRGGYEQYFGPGTRLTVT.

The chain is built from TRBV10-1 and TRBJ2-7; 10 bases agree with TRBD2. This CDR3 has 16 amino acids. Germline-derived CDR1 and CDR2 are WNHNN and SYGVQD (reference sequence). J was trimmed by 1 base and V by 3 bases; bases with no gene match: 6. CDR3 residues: CASSERRLAGSYEQYF. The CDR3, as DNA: TGCGCCAGCAGTGAACGTCGACTAGCGGGTTCCTACGAGCAGTACTTC.

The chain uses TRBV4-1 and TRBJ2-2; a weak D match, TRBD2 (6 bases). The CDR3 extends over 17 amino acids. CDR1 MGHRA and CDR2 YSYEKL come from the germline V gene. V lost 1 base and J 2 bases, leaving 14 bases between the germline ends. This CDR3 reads CASSQARGGINTGELFF. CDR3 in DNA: TGCGCCAGCAGCCAAGCCCGAGGCGGGATAAACACCGGGGAGCTGTTTTTT.

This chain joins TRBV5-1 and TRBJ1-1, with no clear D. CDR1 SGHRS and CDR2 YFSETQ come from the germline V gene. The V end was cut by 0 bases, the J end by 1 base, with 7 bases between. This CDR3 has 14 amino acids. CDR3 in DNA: TGCGCCAGCAGCTTGGGGGCGCCGAACACTGAAGCTTTCTTT. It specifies CASSLGAPNTEAFF.

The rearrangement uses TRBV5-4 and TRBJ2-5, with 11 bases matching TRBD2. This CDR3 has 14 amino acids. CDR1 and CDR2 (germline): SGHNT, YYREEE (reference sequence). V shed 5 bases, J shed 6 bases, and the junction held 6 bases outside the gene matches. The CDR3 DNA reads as TGTGCCAGCAGGGAGACTAGCGGGAAAAAGACCCAGTACTTC. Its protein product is CASRETSGKKTQYF.

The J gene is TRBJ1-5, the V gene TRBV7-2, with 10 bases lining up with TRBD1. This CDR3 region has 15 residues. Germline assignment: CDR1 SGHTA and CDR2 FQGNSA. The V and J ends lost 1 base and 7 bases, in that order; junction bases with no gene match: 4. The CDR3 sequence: CASSLEGTGDQPQHF. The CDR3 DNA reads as TGTGCCAGCAGCTTAGAGGGGACAGGGGACCAGCCCCAGCATTTT.

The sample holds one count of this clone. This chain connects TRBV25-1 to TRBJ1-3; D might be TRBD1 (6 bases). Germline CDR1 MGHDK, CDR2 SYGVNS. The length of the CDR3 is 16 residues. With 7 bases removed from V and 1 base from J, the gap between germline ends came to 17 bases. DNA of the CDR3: TGTGCCAGCACCCCCGCGGGAGGGGGTTCTGGAAACACCATATATTTT. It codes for CASTPAGGGSGNTIYF.

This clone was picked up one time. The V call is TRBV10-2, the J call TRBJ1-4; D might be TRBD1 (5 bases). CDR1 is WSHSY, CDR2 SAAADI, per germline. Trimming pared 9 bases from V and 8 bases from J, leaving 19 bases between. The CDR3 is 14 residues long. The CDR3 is CARLWGRVGEKLFF. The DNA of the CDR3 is TGCGCCAGATTGTGGGGCAGGGTCGGCGAAAAACTGTTTTTT.

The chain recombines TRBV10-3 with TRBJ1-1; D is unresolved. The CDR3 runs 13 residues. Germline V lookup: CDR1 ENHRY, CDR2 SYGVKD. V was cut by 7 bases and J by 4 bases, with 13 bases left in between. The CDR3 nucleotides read TGTGCCATCAAAAGTCGGGAGGCCACTGAAGCTTTCTTT. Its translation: CAIKSREATEAFF.

CDR3 sequence reads: CSARAVFGYTF. CDR3 nucleotide sequence: TGCAGTGCTAGAGCAGTATTCGGCTACACCTTC. This rearrangement joins TRBV20-1 to TRBJ1-2; D is unresolved. V was cut by 1 base and J by 8 bases, with 8 bases left in between. Germline lookup yields CDR1 DFQATT and CDR2 SNEGSKA (reference sequence). CDR3 size: 11 residues.

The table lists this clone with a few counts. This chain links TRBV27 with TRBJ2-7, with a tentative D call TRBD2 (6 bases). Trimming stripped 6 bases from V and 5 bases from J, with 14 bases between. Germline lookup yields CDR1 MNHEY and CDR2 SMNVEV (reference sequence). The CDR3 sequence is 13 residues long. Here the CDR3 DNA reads TGTGCCAGCAGCTGGCGGGATGCGGACGAGCAGTACTTC. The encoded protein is CASSWRDADEQYF.

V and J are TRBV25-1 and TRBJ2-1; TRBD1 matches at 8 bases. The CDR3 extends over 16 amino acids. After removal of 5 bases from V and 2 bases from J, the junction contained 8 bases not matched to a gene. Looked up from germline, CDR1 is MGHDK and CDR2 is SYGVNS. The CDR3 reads CASSRRQGMTYNEQFF. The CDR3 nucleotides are TGTGCCAGCAGTAGACGACAGGGGATGACCTACAATGAGCAGTTCTTC.

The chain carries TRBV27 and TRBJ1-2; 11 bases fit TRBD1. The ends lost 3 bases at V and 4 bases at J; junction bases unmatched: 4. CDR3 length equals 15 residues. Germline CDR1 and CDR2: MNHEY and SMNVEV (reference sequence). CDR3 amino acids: CASSLRTGGGYGYTF. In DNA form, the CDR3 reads TGTGCCAGCAGTTTGCGGACAGGGGGCGGCTATGGCTACACCTTC.

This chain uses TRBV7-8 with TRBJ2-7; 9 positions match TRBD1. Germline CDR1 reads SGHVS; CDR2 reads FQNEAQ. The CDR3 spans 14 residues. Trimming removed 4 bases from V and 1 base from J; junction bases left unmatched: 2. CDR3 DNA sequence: TGTGCCAGCAGCTGGGACAGGGAGTCCTACGAGCAGTACTTC. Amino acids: CASSWDRESYEQYF.

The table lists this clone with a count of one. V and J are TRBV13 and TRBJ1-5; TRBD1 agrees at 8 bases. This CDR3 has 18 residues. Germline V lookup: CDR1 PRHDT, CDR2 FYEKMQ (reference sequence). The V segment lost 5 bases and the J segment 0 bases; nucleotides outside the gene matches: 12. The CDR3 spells CASSHRTGMMLSNQPQHF. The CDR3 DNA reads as TGTGCCAGCAGCCATCGGACAGGGATGATGCTTAGCAATCAGCCCCAGCATTTT.

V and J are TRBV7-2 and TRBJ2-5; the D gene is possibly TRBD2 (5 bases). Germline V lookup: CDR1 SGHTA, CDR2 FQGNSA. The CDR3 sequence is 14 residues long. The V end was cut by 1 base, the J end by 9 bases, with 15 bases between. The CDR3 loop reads CASSLGLETTAQYF. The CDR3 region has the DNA TGTGCCAGCAGCTTAGGTCTGGAGACTACGGCCCAGTACTTC.

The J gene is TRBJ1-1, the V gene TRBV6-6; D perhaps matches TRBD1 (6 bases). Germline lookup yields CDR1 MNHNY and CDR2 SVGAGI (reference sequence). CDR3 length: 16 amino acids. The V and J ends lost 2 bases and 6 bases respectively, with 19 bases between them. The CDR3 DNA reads TGTGCCAGCAGTTACGAGGTAGGCAGGGGATTCGCTGAAGCTTTCTTT. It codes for CASSYEVGRGFAEAFF.

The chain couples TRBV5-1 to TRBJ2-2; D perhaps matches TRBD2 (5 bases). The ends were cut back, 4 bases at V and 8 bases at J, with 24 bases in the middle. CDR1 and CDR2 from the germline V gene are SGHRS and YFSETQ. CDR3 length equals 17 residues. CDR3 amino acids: CASSRDRGSGVGGELFF. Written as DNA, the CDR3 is TGCGCCAGCAGCAGGGATCGCGGGTCCGGCGTAGGTGGGGAGCTGTTTTTT.

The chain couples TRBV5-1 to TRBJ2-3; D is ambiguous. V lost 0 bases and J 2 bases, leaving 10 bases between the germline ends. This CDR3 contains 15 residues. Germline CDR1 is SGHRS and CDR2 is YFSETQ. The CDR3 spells CASSLEARATDTQYF. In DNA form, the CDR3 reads TGCGCCAGCAGCTTGGAGGCTAGAGCCACAGATACGCAGTATTTT.

CDR3: CASSEGQGNEKLFF. As DNA, the CDR3 is TGTGCCAGCAGTGAAGGCCAGGGTAATGAAAAACTGTTTTTT. V usage is TRBV6-1 and J usage is TRBJ1-4, with D possibly being TRBD1 (5 bases). The V end was cut by 1 base, the J end by 4 bases, with 7 bases between. The CDR3 is made up of 14 amino acids. Germline CDR1 and CDR2: MNHNS and SASEGT.

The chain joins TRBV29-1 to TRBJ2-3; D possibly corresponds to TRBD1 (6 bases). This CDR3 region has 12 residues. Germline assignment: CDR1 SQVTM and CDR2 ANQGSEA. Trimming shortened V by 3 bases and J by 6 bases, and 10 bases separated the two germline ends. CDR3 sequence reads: CSVEKRGDTQYF. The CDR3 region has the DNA TGCAGCGTTGAGAAGAGGGGGGATACGCAGTATTTT.

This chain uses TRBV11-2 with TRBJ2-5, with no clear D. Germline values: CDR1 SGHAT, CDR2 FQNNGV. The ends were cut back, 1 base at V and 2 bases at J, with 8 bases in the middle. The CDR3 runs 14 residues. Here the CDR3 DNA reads TGTGCCAGCAGCTTAGTCTTAGTTCAAGAGACCCAGTACTTC. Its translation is CASSLVLVQETQYF.

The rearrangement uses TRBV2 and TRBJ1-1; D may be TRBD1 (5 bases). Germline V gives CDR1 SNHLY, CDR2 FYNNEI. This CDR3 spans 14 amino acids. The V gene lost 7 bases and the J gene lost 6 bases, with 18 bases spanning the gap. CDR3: CASIRHPPGAEAFF. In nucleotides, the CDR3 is TGTGCCAGCATCCGGCACCCCCCGGGGGCTGAAGCTTTCTTT.

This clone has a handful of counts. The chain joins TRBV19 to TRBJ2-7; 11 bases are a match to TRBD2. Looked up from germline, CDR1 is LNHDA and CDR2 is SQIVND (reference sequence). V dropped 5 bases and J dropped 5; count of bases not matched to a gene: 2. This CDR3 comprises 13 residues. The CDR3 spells CASSLGLADEQYF. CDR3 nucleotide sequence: TGTGCCAGTAGTCTGGGACTAGCGGACGAGCAGTACTTC.

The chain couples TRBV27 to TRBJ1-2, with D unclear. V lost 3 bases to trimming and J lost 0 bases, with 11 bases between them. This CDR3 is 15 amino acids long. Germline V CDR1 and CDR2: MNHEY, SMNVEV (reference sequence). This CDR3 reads CASSLSRLTNYGYTF. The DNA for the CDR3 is TGTGCCAGCAGTTTGAGTCGGTTAACTAACTATGGCTACACCTTC.

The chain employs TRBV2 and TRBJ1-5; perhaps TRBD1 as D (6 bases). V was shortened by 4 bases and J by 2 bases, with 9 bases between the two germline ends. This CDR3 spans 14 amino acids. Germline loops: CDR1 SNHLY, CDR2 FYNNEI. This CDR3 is CASSAGGGNQPQHF. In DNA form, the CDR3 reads TGTGCCAGCAGTGCGGGGGGCGGCAATCAGCCCCAGCATTTT.